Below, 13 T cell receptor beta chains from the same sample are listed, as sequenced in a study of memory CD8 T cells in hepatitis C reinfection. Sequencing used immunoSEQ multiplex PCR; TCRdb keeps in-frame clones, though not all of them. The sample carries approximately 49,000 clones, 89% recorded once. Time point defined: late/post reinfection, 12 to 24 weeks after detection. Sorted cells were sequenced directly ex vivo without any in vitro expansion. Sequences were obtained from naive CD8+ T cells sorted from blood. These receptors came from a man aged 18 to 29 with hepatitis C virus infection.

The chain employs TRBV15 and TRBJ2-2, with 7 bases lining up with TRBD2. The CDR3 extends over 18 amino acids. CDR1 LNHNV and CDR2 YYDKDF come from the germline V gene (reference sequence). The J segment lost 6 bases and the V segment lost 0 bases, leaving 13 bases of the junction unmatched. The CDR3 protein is CATSRDYAELAHSGELFF. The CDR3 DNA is TGTGCCACCAGCAGAGATTACGCGGAACTAGCGCATTCCGGGGAGCTGTTTTTT.

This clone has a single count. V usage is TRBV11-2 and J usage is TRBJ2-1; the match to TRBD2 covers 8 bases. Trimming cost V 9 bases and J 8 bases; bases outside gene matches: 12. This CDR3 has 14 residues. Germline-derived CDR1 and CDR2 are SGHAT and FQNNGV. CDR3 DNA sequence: TGTGCCAGTATCCCGGGACTAGGGTTCGATGAGCAGTTCTTC. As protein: CASIPGLGFDEQFF.

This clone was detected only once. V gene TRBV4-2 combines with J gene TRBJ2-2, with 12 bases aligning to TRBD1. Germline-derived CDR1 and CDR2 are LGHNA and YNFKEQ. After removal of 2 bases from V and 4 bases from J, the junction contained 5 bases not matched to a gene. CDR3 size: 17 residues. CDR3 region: CASSQKWDRGPTGELFF. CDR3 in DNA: TGTGCCAGCAGCCAAAAGTGGGACAGGGGGCCCACCGGGGAGCTGTTTTTT.

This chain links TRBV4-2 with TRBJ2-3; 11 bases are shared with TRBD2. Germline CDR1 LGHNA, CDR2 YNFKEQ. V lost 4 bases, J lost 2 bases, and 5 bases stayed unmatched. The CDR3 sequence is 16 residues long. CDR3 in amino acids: CASSRGLAGLTDTQYF. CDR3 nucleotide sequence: TGTGCCAGCAGCCGAGGACTAGCGGGTCTCACAGATACGCAGTATTTT.

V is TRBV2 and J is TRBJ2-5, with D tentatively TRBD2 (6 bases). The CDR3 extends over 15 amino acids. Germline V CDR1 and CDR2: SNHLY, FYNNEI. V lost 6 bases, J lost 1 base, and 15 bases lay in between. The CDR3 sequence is CASSDGWGLQETQYF. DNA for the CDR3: TGTGCCAGCAGCGATGGGTGGGGACTCCAAGAGACCCAGTACTTC.

The CDR3 nucleotides read TGCGCCAGCAGCCAAGAGGGACTGGGCGGGGTAGACAATGAGCAGTTCTTC. The encoded protein is CASSQEGLGGVDNEQFF. The chain employs TRBV4-3 and TRBJ2-1; maybe TRBD2 (6 bases). This CDR3 contains 17 residues. From germline, CDR1 is LGHNA and CDR2 YSLEER. V shed 0 bases and J shed 5 bases, with 17 bases lying between them.

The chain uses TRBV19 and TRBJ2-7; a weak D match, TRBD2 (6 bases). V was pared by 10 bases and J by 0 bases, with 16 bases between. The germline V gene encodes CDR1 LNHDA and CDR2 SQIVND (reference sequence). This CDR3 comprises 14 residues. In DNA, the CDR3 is TGTGCCACCTCGCCCGGGGGTTCCTCCTACGAGCAGTACTTC. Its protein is CATSPGGSSYEQYF.

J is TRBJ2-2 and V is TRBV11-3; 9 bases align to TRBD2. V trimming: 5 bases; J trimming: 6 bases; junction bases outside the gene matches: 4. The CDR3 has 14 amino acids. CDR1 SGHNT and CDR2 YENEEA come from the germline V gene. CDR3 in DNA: TGTGCCAGCAGCGGGGGACTAGCACCCGGGGAGCTGTTTTTT. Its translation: CASSGGLAPGELFF.

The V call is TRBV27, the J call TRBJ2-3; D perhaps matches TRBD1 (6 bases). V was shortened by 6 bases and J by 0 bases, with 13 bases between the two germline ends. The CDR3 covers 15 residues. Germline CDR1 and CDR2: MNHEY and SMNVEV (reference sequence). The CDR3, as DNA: TGTGCCAGCAGGTCAGGGGAATTTAGCACAGATACGCAGTATTTT. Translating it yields CASRSGEFSTDTQYF.

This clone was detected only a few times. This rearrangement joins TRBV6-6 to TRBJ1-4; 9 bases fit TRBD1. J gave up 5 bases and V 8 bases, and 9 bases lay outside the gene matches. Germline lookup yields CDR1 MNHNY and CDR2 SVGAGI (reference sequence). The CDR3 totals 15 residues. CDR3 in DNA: TGTGCCAGCTCAAACCGGGACAGGGACAATGAAAAACTGTTTTTT. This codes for CASSNRDRDNEKLFF.

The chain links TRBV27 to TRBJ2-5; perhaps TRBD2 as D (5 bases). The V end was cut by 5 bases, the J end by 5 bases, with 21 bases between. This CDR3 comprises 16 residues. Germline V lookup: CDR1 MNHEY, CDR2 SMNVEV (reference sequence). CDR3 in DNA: TGTGCCAGCAGTGGATTTCTGGGGTCCGGGGAGGAGACCCAGTACTTC. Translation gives CASSGFLGSGEETQYF.

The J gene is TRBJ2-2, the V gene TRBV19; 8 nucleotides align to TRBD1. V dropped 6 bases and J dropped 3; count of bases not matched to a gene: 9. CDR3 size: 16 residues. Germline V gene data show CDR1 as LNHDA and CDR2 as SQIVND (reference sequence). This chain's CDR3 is CASRTLSGQDTGELFF. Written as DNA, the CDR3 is TGTGCCAGTAGGACACTATCGGGACAGGACACCGGGGAGCTGTTTTTT.

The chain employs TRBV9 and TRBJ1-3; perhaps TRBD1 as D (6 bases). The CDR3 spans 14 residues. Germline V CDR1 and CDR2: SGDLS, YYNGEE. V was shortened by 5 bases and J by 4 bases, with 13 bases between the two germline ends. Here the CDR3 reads CASSPTGPGNTIYF. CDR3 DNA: TGTGCCAGCAGTCCCACAGGGCCCGGAAACACCATATATTTT.